This T cell receptor beta chain is from a study of identical twins. In TCRdb, the 5' RACE reads were re-called with MiXCR into one record per CDR3 protein. The sample records more than 250,000 distinct CDR3 sequences, approximately 8.5% being singletons. This sample was shared with a second study, whose subject was yellow fever vaccine responses in identical twins.

The clonotype was recovered from a woman younger than 30 in good health. The sequencing input was memory (CD45RO+) T cells sorted from blood.

The CDR3 protein is CASSTRTETGELFF. The CDR3 DNA is TGTGCCAGCAGCACGCGGACAGAAACCGGGGAGCTGTTTTTT. This chain joins TRBV21-1 and TRBJ2-2; TRBD1 is the table's D call and was not checked against the DNA. TRBV21-1 is a pseudogene. The CDR3 runs to 14 residues.